The rows below give T cell receptor beta chains drawn from one sample of a study of shared clonotypes between healthy human individuals. Assay: immunoSEQ multiplex PCR; the TCRdb copy retains only in-frame clones and omits some. The sample consists of 950,000 to 1,100,000 clones, about 75% of them appearing once. Sequences were obtained from memory CD4+ T cells sorted from blood. Every receptor here comes from a man in his late teens or twenties in good health. The conserved cysteine and the conserved F or W are not part of the CDR3 here.

V | CDR3
TRBV15 | ATSRRATGLTGELF
TRBV7-2 | ASSLGRRGTSYEQY
TRBV15 | ATSRQTGYADGYT
TRBV29-1 | SVGRGYNEQF
TRBV6-6 | ASSRDRVNNEQF
TRBV11-3 | ASSLEGVASVYNEQF
TRBV15 | ATSRDRTDNEQF
TRBV6-1 | ASSEQGANEQY
TRBV4-1 | ASSQDFPGSSGETQY
TRBV5-1 | ASSLAGGRSEQY
TRBV7-2 | ASSLTHQGGLAEAF
TRBV6-5 | ASSWRAVNYGYT
TRBV11-2 | ASSLGASGLQETQY
TRBV9 | ASSGGTSGEWETQY
TRBV19 | ASSMGLAGISNPYEQY
TRBV4-3 | ASSQAMGKDDYGYT
TRBV30 | AWSVMTGWDGELF
TRBV5-1 | ASSPGAGGHQPQH
TRBV6-4 | ASSDSETQY
TRBV5-4 | ASSLWGQIGHEQY
TRBV7-9 | ASSFDGARNEQF
TRBV5-1 | ASSFQADVNEQY